What follows are 17 T cell receptor beta chains derived from one specimen sequenced in a study of blood T cell repertoires in COVID-19. The method was immunoSEQ multiplex PCR; TCRdb's version includes in-frame clones alone and lacks a portion of them. The sample lists 150,000 to 200,000 clones, about four fifths seen once, with 7.6% in the top ten. Sequencing input: peripheral blood. Receptors were obtained from a woman aged 70-85 years with COVID-19, enrolled during active disease.

Only a few counts were recorded for this clone. The CDR3 sequence: CASSVGRVEAFF. In nucleotides, the CDR3 is TGTGCCAGCAGTGTTGGGCGTGTTGAAGCTTTCTTT. V usage is TRBV2 and J usage is TRBJ1-1; no definite D call. Trimming stripped 4 bases from V and 7 bases from J, with 10 bases between. This CDR3 contains 12 residues. Germline loops: CDR1 SNHLY, CDR2 FYNNEI.

This chain's CDR3 is CASSSPSRSAGDNEQFF. The DNA of the CDR3 is TGTGCCAGCAGCTCGCCGAGCAGATCCGCGGGAGACAATGAGCAGTTCTTC. The chain joins TRBV13 to TRBJ2-1, with 7 bases that match TRBD2. J lost 5 bases, V lost 4 bases, and 14 bases had no gene match. Germline CDR1 is PRHDT and CDR2 is FYEKMQ (reference sequence). This CDR3 is 17 amino acids long.

This chain uses TRBV7-2 with TRBJ2-7; 7 positions match TRBD1. Germline-derived CDR1 and CDR2 are SGHTA and FQGNSA. CDR3 length: 14 amino acids. With 2 bases clipped from V and 2 bases from J, the junction kept 3 bases outside the gene matches. The chain's CDR3 is CASSLLGQPYEQYF. CDR3 in DNA: TGTGCCAGCAGCTTATTGGGACAGCCCTACGAGCAGTACTTC.

This chain joins TRBV20-1 and TRBJ2-7, with D perhaps TRBD1 (5 bases). V lost 5 bases and J lost 3, with 8 bases in between. The CDR3 extends over 11 amino acids. Per the germline V gene, CDR1 is DFQATT and CDR2 is SNEGSKA (reference sequence). The CDR3 DNA reads TGCAGTGCTCCTCAGGGCTACGAGCAGTACTTC. Protein sequence: CSAPQGYEQYF.

The chain carries TRBV10-3 and TRBJ1-2; tentatively, D is TRBD1 (5 bases). Germline V lookup: CDR1 ENHRY, CDR2 SYGVKD. V lost 0 bases, J lost 6 bases, and 11 bases lay in between. This CDR3 has 14 amino acids. Here the CDR3 reads CAISESGHVDGYTF. The CDR3 DNA reads as TGTGCCATCAGTGAGTCGGGGCACGTCGATGGCTACACCTTC.

This clone was detected a few times. The V and J genes are TRBV7-9 and TRBJ1-1; 7 positions agree with TRBD1. The V segment lost 9 bases and the J segment 0 bases; nucleotides outside the gene matches: 1. Germline values: CDR1 SEHNR, CDR2 FQNEAQ (reference sequence). The CDR3 covers 12 residues. CDR3 protein: CASGQVNTEAFF. The CDR3 bases are TGTGCCAGTGGACAGGTGAACACTGAAGCTTTCTTT.

The chain carries TRBV6-5 and TRBJ2-7, with 11 bases aligning to TRBD2. The trim removed 7 bases at V and 7 bases at J, leaving 9 bases unmatched. The CDR3 is 14 amino acids. The germline V gene encodes CDR1 MNHEY and CDR2 SVGAGI. The CDR3 DNA reads TGTGCCAGCACCGGGACTAGCGGTCTGGGGGAGCAGTACTTC. Protein: CASTGTSGLGEQYF.

The genes are TRBV19 and TRBJ2-5; D is unclear. There are 15 residues in the CDR3. V shed 5 bases and J shed 1 base, with 14 bases lying between them. Germline V CDR1 and CDR2: LNHDA, SQIVND (reference sequence). This CDR3 is CASSPRGATQETQYF. CDR3 DNA: TGTGCCAGTAGTCCGAGAGGAGCTACCCAAGAGACCCAGTACTTC.

The sample holds a few counts of this clone. The chain joins TRBV11-2 to TRBJ1-2, with TRBD1 matching over 7 bases. Germline V gene data show CDR1 as SGHAT and CDR2 as FQNNGV. V lost 5 bases, J lost 3 bases, and 9 bases stayed unmatched. This CDR3 is built from 15 residues. The CDR3 DNA is TGTGCCAGCAGCACAGGGACAGCCGACTACTATGGCTACACCTTC. Encoded protein: CASSTGTADYYGYTF.

This clone was recorded at least ten times. The rearrangement uses TRBV2 and TRBJ1-4; D perhaps matches TRBD1 (6 bases). This CDR3 region has 15 residues. Germline CDR1 and CDR2: SNHLY and FYNNEI. The V gene lost 7 bases and the J gene lost 8 bases, with 20 bases spanning the gap. This CDR3 is CASIRDTAGLEKLFF. In nucleotides, the CDR3 is TGTGCCAGCATAAGGGACACGGCCGGGTTGGAAAAACTGTTTTTT.

This chain connects TRBV5-1 to TRBJ2-1; a weak D match, TRBD2 (5 bases). The ends were cut back, 0 bases at V and 8 bases at J, with 12 bases in the middle. CDR3 size: 14 residues. Germline CDR1 reads SGHRS; CDR2 reads YFSETQ. The CDR3, as DNA: TGCGCCAGCAGCTTGGGGCGGGTTGGGGATGAGCAGTTCTTC. Its protein product is CASSLGRVGDEQFF.

The chain is built from TRBV19 and TRBJ1-2, with 8 bases aligning to TRBD1. The CDR3 has 16 residues. V shed 7 bases, J shed 8 bases, and the junction held 18 bases outside the gene matches. The germline CDR1 and CDR2 sequences are LNHDA and SQIVND (reference sequence). Written as DNA, the CDR3 is TGTGCCAGTACCTCCGGACAGGGCCTTAGTTCGAAGGGCTACACCTTC. Translation: CASTSGQGLSSKGYTF.

The chain is built from TRBV19 and TRBJ1-2; D is unresolved. This CDR3 contains 15 residues. Germline lookup yields CDR1 LNHDA and CDR2 SQIVND (reference sequence). Deletions cut 4 bases from V and 1 base from J, with 13 bases between. The CDR3 loop is CASSRDSGSNYGYTF. DNA of the CDR3: TGTGCCAGTAGTAGGGATAGCGGGAGTAACTATGGCTACACCTTC.

The genes are TRBV24-1 and TRBJ1-5; no reliable D call. The CDR3 length is 14 residues. In germline, CDR1 is KGHDR, CDR2 SFDVKD. The V end lost 9 bases, the J end lost 4 bases, and 15 bases lay between the germline ends. CDR3: CATESPSENQPQHF. CDR3 in DNA: TGTGCCACCGAAAGCCCATCCGAAAATCAGCCCCAGCATTTT.

The chain is built from TRBV5-4 and TRBJ1-5; no firm D call. CDR1 is SGHNT and CDR2 is YYREEE in the germline V gene (reference sequence). The CDR3 spans 16 residues. With 1 base removed from V and 4 bases from J, the gap between germline ends came to 15 bases. As DNA, the CDR3 is TGTGCCAGCAGCTTGCGGGGATCAGGCGGGAATCAGCCCCAGCATTTT. Its protein product is CASSLRGSGGNQPQHF.

Comment on this clone: Relative to the germline gene, one junction end is altered; a read error may explain this. The rearrangement uses TRBV27 and TRBJ2-1; 7 bases are a match to TRBD2. CDR3 length: 13 residues. In germline, CDR1 is MNHEY, CDR2 SMNVEV (reference sequence). Here the CDR3 reads CPCSLAAYNEQFF. CDR3 in DNA: TGCCCCTGTAGCCTAGCGGCCTACAATGAGCAGTTCTTC.

This chain's CDR3 is CASSLQGAYSPLHF. CDR3 in DNA: TGTGCCAGCAGTTTACAGGGGGCATATTCACCCCTCCACTTT. The V and J genes are TRBV28 and TRBJ1-6, with 8 bases fitting TRBD1. Germline-derived CDR1 and CDR2 are MDHEN and SYDVKM. V was pared by 2 bases and J by 8 bases, with 2 bases of the junction left unmatched. CDR3 length: 14 amino acids.